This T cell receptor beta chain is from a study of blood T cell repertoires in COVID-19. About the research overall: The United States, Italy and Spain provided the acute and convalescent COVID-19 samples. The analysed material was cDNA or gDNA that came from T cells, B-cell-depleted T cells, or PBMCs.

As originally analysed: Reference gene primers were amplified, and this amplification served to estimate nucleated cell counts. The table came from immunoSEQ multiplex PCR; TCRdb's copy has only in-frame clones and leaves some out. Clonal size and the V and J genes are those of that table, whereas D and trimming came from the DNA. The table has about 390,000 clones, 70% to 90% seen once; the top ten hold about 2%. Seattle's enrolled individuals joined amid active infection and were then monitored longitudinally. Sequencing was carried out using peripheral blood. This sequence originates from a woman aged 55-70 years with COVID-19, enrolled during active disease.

This CDR3 is CASSSRVMNTEAFF. The CDR3 bases are TGTGCCAGCAGTTCCCGGGTTATGAACACTGAAGCTTTCTTT. The chain is built from TRBV6-5 and TRBJ1-1; D remains ambiguous. Germline assignment: CDR1 MNHEY and CDR2 SVGAGI. Trimming took 4 bases from V and 0 from J, leaving 9 bases between them. The CDR3 is made up of 14 amino acids.